This section outlines one T cell receptor beta chain sequence together with its context. Its antigen is still unknown. It has no much larger one-base neighbor in the sample; base qualities were not kept. Bulk unsorted tissue served as the source for RNA extraction, and RNA quality was assessed using a NanoDrop ND-1000 and an Agilent 2100. The donors were newly diagnosed lung cancer patients admitted for thoracic surgery in China from August to November 2014 who had not received prior chemotherapy. Patients who had received previous radiotherapy or chemotherapy, or who had another concurrent cancer, were excluded from the study. Pieces of surgical tissue measuring about 1-2 cm3 were kept in RNAlater solution and held at -80 degrees C until needed. The data originate from a study of tumor and adjacent non-tumor tissue in lung cancer (dated by TCRdb to the late 2010s). About the investigation overall: Of the cohort, about 11 patients had adenocarcinoma, 2 had squamous cell carcinoma and 1 had small cell lung cancer. The roughly 15 patients were aged about 31 to 85 years, included ten or so men and 5 women, and had TNM stage I to III disease. TCRbeta CDR3 sequencing was performed on around 30 paired specimens, with one tumor sample and one normal lung sample collected per patient. Sequencing generated a total of approximately 130 million productive TCRbeta reads, averaging around 4.2 million reads per sample. Using bulk TCRbeta repertoires from over twelve lung cancer patients, the study set lung tumor tissue side by side with matched distant non-tumor lung tissue. The paper's findings and limits, for the study overall: Younger patients had significantly higher TCR diversity, and higher tumor TCR diversity was associated with shorter overall and disease-free survival. Tumor tissue showed significantly greater TCR diversity (inverse Simpson) than normal lung tissue (approximately 400 vs 170, P = 0.0075, Mann-Whitney U test). Neither the sequencing platform nor unique molecular identifiers are mentioned in the methods. The top 100 clones made up a significantly larger cumulative share of the repertoire in normal lung than in tumor tissue. Only about 15 patients were in the cohort, and the authors stated that larger samples and more detailed clinical data are needed. Because peripheral blood was not sequenced, the blood TCRbeta repertoires of the lung cancer patients in the study went unexamined.

The library was built by means of multiplex PCR. Sequencing was carried out with an Illumina HiSeq 2500. Following protocols modified from ARM-PCR, the researchers constructed TCRbeta libraries through three rounds of nested PCR with primers (Table S4). Before sequencing, PCR products in the 200-500 bp range were cut out of the gel and cleaned up using the QIAquick gel extraction kit. The paper's processing steps were these. Reads were cleaned using Trimmomatic, were merged into complete CDR3 sequences using FLASH, and were assigned to V(D)J germline segments using MiTCR. VDJtools was used to compute clonal diversity as the inverse Simpson's index. In-frame sequences lacking a premature stop codon were counted as productive reads. TCRdb reanalyzed the raw reads on its own, using fastp at Q25 for trimming and MiXCR for clone calling, and kept in-frame beta chains. Entries are consolidated by CDR3 protein sequence, retaining the most common genes and DNA. Clone size and V and J calls follow TCRdb, not the original study. The sample table holds about 120,000 distinct CDR3 sequences, of which approximately 87% were seen once. The biggest ten clones account for about 23% of the sample.

There are 13 amino acids in the CDR3, from cysteine to phenylalanine inclusive. Kept here is only the CDR3 DNA, which spans 39 bases and is read in frame from base 1. From the germline V gene, CDR1 is MNHEY and CDR2 is SVGAGI. Trimming at the junction amounts to 6 bases on V and 11 bases on J, and the germline ends lie 19 bases apart. Rearrangement joined TRBV6-5 to TRBJ2-5; 6 matching bases give a weak D call of TRBD2. The source is a man aged 65 to 85 with non-small cell lung cancer. Sequencing used lung tumor tissue. CDR3 sequence: CASRRSRSGTQYF. The base sequence is TGTGCCAGCAGACGTAGTAGATCCGGGACTCAGTACTTC.